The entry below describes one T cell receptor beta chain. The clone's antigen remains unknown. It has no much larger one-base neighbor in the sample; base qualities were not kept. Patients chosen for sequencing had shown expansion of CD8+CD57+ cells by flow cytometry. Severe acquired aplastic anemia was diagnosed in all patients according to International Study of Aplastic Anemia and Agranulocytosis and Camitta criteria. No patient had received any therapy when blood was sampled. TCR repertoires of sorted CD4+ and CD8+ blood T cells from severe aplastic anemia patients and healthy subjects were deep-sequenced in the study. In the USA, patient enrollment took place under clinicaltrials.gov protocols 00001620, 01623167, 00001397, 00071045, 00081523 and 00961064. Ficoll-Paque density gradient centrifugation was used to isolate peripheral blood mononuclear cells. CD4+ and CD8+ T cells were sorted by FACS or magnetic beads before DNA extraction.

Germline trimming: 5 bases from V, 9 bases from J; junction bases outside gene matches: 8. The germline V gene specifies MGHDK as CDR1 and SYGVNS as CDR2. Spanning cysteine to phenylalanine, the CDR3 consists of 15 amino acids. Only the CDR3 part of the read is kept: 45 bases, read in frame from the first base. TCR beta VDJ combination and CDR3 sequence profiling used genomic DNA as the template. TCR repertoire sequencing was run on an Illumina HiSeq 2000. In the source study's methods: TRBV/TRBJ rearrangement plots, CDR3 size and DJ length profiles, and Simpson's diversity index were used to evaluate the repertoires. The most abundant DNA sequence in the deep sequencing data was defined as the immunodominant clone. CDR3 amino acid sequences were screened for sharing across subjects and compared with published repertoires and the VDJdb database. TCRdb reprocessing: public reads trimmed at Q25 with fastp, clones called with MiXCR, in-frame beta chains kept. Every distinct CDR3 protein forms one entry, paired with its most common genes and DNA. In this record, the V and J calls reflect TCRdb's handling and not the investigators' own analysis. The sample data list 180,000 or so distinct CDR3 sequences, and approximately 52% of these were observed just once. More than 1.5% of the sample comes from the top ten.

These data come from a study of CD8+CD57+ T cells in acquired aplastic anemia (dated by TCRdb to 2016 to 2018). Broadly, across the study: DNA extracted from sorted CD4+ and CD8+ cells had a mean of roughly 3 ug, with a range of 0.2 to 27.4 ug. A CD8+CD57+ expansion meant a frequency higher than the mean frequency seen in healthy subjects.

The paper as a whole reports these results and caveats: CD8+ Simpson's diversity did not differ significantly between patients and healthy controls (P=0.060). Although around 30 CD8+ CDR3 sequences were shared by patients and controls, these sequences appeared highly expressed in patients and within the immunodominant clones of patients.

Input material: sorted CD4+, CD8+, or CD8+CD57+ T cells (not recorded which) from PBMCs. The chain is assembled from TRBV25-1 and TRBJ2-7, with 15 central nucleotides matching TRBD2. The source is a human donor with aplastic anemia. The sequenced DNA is TGTGCCAGCAGTCTGGGACTAGCGGGAGGTACGCGGCAGTACTTC. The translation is CASSLGLAGGTRQYF.